This T cell receptor beta chain was retrieved from a study of cytomegalovirus exposure and HLA in healthy donors. Concerning this clone itself: Antigen unknown.

PCR amplification relied on 60 Vbeta primers (plus 13 Jbeta primers). Profiled with immunoSEQ multiplex PCR; TCRdb holds only in-frame clones, not every one. The data show 200,000 or so clones, over 70% seen once. Germline-derived CDR1 and CDR2 are LGHNA and YNFKEQ. Trimming cost V 0 bases and J 0 bases; bases outside gene matches: 8. The CDR3 has 19 residues. The study, taken as a whole, reports: Donor immune exposure was known only as CMV serostatus.

The TCR comes from a man between 45 and 60 years old in good health and CMV-seronegative. The chain employs TRBV4-2 and TRBJ2-3; 11 bases agree with TRBD2. Input material: PBMCs. The CDR3 loop reads CASSQDTLAGGMSTDTQYF. The DNA for the CDR3 is TGTGCCAGCAGCCAAGACACCCTAGCGGGGGGAATGAGCACAGATACGCAGTATTTT.